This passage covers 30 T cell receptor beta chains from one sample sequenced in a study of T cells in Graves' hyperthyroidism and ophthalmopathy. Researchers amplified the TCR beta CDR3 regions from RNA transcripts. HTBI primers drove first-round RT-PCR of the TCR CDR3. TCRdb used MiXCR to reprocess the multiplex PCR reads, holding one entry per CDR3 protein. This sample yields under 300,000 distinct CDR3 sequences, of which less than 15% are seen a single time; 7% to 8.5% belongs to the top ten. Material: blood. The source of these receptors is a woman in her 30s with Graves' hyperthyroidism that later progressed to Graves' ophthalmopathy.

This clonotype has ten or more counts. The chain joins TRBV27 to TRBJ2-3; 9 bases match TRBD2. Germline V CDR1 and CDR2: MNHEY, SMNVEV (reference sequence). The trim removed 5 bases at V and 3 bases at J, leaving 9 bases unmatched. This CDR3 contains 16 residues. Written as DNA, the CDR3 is TGTGCCAGCAGTCCCTCTTGGACTAGCGATACAGATACGCAGTATTTT. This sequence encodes CASSPSWTSDTDTQYF.

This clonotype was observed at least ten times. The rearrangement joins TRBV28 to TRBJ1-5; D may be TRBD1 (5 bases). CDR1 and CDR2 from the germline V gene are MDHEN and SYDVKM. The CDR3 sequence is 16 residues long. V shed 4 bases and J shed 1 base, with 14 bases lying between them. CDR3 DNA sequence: TGTGCCAGCAGTTCATACCCGGGACGGAGCAATCAGCCCCAGCATTTT. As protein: CASSSYPGRSNQPQHF.

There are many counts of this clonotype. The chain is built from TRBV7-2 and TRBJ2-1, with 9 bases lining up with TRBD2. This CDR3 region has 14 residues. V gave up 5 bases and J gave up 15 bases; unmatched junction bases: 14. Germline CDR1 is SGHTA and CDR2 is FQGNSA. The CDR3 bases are TGTGCCAGCAGCCCCCGGGGGGGCGGGAGGGTTGGGTTCTTC. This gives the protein CASSPRGGGRVGFF.

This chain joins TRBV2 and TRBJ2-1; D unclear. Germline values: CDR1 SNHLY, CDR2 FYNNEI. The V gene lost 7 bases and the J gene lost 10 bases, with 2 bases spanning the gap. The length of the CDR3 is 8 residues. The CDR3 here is CASTEQFF. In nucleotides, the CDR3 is TGTGCCAGCACCGAGCAGTTCTTC. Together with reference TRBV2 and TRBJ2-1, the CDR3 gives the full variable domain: EPEVTQTPSHQVTQMGQEVILRCVPISNHLYFYWYRQILGQKVEFLVSFYNNEISEKSEIFDDQFSVERPDGSNFTLKIRSTKLEDSAMYFCASTEQFFGPGTRLTVL.

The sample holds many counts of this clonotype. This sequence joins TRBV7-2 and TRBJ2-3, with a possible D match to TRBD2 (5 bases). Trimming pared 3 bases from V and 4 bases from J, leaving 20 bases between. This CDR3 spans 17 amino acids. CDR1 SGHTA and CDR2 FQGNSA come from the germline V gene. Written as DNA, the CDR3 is TGTGCCAGCAGCTTGGCCCCCCGTGGGAGTGGAGCAGATACGCAGTATTTT. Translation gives CASSLAPRGSGADTQYF.

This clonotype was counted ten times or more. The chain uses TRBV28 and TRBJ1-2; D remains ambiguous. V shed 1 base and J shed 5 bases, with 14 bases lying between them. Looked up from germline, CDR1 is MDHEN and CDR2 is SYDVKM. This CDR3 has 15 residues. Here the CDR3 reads CASSLSSGRPYGYTF. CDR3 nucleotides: TGTGCCAGCAGTTTATCGTCTGGACGGCCATATGGCTACACCTTC.

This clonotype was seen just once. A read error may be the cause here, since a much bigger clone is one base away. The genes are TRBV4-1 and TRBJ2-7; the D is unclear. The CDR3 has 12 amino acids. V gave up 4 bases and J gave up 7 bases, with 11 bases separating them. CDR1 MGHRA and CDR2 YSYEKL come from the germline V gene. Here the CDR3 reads CASSRDHREQYF. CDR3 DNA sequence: TGCGCCAGCAGCCGAGATCACCGGGAGCAGTACTTC.

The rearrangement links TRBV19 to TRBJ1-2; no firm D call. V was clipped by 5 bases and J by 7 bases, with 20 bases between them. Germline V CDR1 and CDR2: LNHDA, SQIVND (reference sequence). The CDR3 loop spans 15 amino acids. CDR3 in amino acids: CASSDYQLLSFGYTF. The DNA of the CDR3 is TGTGCCAGTAGTGATTATCAGCTTCTTTCTTTTGGCTACACCTTC.

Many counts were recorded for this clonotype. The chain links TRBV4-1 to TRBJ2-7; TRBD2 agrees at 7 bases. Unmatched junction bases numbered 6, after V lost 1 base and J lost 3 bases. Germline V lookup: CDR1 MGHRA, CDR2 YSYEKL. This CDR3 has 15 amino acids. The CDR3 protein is CASSQGEGAGYEQYF. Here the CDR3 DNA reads TGCGCCAGCAGCCAAGGGGAGGGAGCGGGCTACGAGCAGTACTTC.

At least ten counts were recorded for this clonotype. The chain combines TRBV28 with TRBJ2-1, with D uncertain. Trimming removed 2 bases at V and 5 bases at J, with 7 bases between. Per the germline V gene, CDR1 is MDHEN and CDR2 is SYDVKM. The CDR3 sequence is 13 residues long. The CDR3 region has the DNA TGTGCCAGCAGTTTAAGTGGCAACAATGAGCAGTTCTTC. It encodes CASSLSGNNEQFF. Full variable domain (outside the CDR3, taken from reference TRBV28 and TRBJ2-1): DVKVTQSSRYLVKRTGEKVFLECVQDMDHENMFWYRQDPGLGLRLIYFSYDVKMKEKGDIPEGYSVSREKKERFSLILESASTNQTSMYLCASSLSGNNEQFFGPGTRLTVL.

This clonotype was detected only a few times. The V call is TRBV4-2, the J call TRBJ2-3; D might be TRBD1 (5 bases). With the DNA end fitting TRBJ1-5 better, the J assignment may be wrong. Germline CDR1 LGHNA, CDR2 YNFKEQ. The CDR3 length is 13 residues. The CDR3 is CASSQDSTGTQHF. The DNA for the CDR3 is TGTGCCAGCAGCCAAGATAGTACAGGAACGCAGCATTTT.

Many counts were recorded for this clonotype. This CDR3 is CASSLGPGQYF. For the CDR3, the DNA is TGTGCCAGCAGCTTAGGACCGGGGCAGTACTTC. The chain recombines TRBV7-9 with TRBJ2-7; D gene unclear. Per the germline V gene, CDR1 is SEHNR and CDR2 is FQNEAQ (reference sequence). This CDR3 comprises 11 residues. The V end lost 1 base, the J end lost 9 bases, and 7 bases lay between the germline ends.

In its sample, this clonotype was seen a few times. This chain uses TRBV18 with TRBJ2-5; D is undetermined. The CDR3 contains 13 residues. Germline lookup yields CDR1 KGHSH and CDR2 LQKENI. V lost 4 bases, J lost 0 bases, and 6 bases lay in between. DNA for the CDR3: TGTGCCAGCTCACGCGTGGACCAAGAGACCCAGTACTTC. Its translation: CASSRVDQETQYF.

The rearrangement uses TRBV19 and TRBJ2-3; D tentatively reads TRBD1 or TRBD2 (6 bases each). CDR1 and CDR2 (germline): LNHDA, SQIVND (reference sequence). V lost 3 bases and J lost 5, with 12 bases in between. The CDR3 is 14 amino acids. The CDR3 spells CASSILGGRDTQYF. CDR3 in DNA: TGTGCCAGTAGTATTTTGGGGGGCAGAGATACGCAGTATTTT.

This CDR3 is CASTPRGQGGTGELFF. Written as DNA, the CDR3 is TGTGCCAGTACTCCCCGGGGGCAGGGGGGCACCGGGGAGCTGTTTTTT. V gene TRBV19 combines with J gene TRBJ2-2, with D tentatively TRBD1 (7 bases). From germline, CDR1 is LNHDA and CDR2 SQIVND (reference sequence). This CDR3 region has 16 residues. Deletions cut 7 bases from V and 4 bases from J, with 19 bases between.

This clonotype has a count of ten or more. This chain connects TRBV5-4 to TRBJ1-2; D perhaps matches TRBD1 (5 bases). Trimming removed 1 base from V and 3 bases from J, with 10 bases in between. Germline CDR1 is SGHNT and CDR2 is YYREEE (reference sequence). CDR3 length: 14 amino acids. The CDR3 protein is CASSLLTGDYGYTF. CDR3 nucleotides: TGTGCCAGCAGCTTGCTTACGGGGGACTATGGCTACACCTTC.

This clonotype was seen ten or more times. CDR3 in DNA: TGTGCCAGCAGCACCACGGGACGGCTGTCCTACGAGCAGTACTTC. Translation gives CASSTTGRLSYEQYF. This chain uses TRBV28 with TRBJ2-7; either TRBD1 or TRBD2 may supply D (5 bases each). Germline values: CDR1 MDHEN, CDR2 SYDVKM. The CDR3 has 15 residues. V lost 6 bases and J lost 1, with 16 bases in between.

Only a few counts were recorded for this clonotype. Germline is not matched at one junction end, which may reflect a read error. The CDR3 DNA reads TGCGTCAGCAGTTCCGGGACTAGCGGGGGAGAGCAGTACTTC. This sequence encodes CVSSSGTSGGEQYF. The chain carries TRBV5-1 and TRBJ2-7, with 14 nucleotides matching TRBD2. CDR3 length: 14 residues. Germline V gene sequence: CDR1 SGHRS, CDR2 YFSETQ.

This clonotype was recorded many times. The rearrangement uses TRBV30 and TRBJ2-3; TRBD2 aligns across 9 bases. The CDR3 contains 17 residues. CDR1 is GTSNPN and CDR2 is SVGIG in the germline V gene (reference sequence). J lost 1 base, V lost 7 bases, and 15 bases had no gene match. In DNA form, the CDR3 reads TGTGCCTTTACTAAGGCGACTAGCGGCTCGGGCACAGATACGCAGTATTTT. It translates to CAFTKATSGSGTDTQYF.

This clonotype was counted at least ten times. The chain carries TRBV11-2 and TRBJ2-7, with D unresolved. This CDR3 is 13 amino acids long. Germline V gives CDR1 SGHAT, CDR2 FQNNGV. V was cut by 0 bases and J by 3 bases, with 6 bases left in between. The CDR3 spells CASSLEGYYEQYF. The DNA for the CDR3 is TGTGCCAGCAGCTTAGAAGGGTACTACGAGCAGTACTTC.

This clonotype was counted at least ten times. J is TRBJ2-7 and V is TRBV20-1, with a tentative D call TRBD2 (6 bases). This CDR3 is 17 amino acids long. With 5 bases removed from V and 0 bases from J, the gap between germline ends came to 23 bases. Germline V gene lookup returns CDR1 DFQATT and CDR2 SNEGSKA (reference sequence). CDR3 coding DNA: TGCAGTGCTCCCGATCTCCCCCCGGGACTTTTCTCCTACGAGCAGTACTTC. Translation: CSAPDLPPGLFSYEQYF.

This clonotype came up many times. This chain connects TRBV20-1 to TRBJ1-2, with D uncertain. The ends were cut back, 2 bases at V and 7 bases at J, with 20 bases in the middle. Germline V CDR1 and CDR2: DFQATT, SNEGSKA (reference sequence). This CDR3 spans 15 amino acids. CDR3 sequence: CSARPPTHVGFGYTF. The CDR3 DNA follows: TGCAGTGCTAGACCCCCGACACACGTCGGTTTTGGCTACACCTTC.

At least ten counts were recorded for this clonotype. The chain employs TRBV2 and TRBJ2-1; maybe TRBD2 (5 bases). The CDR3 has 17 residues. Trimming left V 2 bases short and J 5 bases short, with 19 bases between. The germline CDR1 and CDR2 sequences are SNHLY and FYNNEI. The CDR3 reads CASSEWVARAFDNEQFF. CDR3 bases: TGTGCCAGCAGTGAATGGGTTGCGAGGGCCTTCGACAATGAGCAGTTCTTC.

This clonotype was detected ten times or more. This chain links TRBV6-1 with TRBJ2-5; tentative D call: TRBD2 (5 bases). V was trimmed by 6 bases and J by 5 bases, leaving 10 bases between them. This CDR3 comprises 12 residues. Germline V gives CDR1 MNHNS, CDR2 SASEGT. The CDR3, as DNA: TGTGCCAGCAGGTCCTCGGGGGAGACCCAGTACTTC. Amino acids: CASRSSGETQYF.

CDR3 sequence: CASSLISGANVLTF. The CDR3 DNA is TGTGCCAGCAGTTTAATCTCTGGGGCCAACGTCCTGACTTTC. The J gene is TRBJ2-6, the V gene TRBV27, with D unresolved. V was cut by 2 bases and J by 0 bases, with 2 bases left in between. The CDR3 covers 14 residues. Per germline, CDR1 MNHEY and CDR2 SMNVEV (reference sequence).

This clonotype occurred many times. The CDR3 coding sequence is TGTGCTAGTGGTTTAACCGGAGGGGAGACCCAGTACTTC. Its protein product is CASGLTGGETQYF. The chain links TRBV12-5 to TRBJ2-5; D is perhaps TRBD2 (6 bases). The germline CDR1 and CDR2 sequences are LGHNT and FRNRAP. The ends were cut back, 3 bases at V and 5 bases at J, with 10 bases in the middle. The CDR3 sequence is 13 residues long. Together with reference TRBV12-5 and TRBJ2-5, the CDR3 gives the full variable domain: DARVTQTPRHKVTEMGQEVTMRCQPILGHNTVFWYRQTMMQGLELLAYFRNRAPLDDSGMPKDRFSAEMPDATLATLKIQPSEPRDSAVYFCASGLTGGETQYFGPGTRLLVL.

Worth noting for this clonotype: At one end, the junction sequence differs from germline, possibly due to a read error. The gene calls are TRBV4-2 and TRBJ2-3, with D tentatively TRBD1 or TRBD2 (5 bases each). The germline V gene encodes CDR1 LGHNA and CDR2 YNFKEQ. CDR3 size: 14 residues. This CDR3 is CASSQDLGPDAQYF. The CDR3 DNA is TGTGCCAGCAGCCAAGATCTGGGACCAGATGCGCAGTATTTT.

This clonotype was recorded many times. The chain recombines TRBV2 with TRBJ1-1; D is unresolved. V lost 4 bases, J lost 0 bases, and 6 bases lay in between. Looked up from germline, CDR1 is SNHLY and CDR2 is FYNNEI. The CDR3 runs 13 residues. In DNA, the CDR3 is TGTGCCAGCAGTGGGACTTTGAACACTGAAGCTTTCTTT. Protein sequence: CASSGTLNTEAFF.

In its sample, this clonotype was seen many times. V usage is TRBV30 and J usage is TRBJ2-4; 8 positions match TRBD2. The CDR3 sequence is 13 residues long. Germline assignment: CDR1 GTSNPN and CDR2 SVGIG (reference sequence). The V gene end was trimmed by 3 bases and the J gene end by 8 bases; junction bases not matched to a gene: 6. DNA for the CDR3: TGTGCCTGGAGCAGGGCCGGGGGGGACATTCAGTACTTC. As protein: CAWSRAGGDIQYF.

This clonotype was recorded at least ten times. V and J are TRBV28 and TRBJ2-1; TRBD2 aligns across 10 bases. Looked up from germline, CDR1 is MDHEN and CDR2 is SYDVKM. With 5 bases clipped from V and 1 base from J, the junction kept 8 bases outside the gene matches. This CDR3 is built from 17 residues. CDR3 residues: CASSPSGLAVSYNEQFF. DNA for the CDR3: TGTGCCAGCAGTCCCTCTGGACTAGCGGTTTCCTACAATGAGCAGTTCTTC.